Shown below are 20 T cell receptor beta chains from a single sample sequenced in a study of naive and memory T cell subsets. Study conclusions and caveats: A few larger clonotypes appeared in naive repertoires, especially CD8, possibly memory cells re-expressing CD45RA.

Both TRBC1 and TRBC2 were covered by a beta constant-region primer of two equimolar oligonucleotides. The ligated cDNA underwent four PCR rounds using SP2 and nested alpha and beta constant-region primers. A single record per CDR3 protein comes from TCRdb applying MiXCR to the UMI-ligation and nested PCR reads. Among 99,000 or so distinct CDR3 sequences, 13% to 15% were seen once, and the ten largest hold around 2.8%. For these TCRs, the target antigens are not known. Sequenced: naive CD8+ T cells from blood. The receptor set was obtained from a human donor in good health.

The table lists this clonotype with a few counts. The rearrangement links TRBV13 to TRBJ2-3; D not resolved. The V end lost 7 bases, the J end lost 2 bases, and 19 bases lay between the germline ends. The CDR3 has 16 residues. The germline gives CDR1 PRHDT, CDR2 FYEKMQ (reference sequence). The CDR3 region is CASTRETAETTDTQYF. The CDR3 DNA reads as TGTGCCAGCACCCGAGAAACCGCAGAGACCACAGATACGCAGTATTTT.

This chain connects TRBV4-3 to TRBJ2-1; 9 bases line up with TRBD2. Germline CDR1 LGHNA, CDR2 YSLEER. The V and J ends lost 2 bases and 9 bases, in that order; junction bases with no gene match: 8. This CDR3 contains 15 residues. DNA of the CDR3: TGCGCCAGCAGCCAAATAGCGGGAGCCGGGGGTGAGCAGTTCTTC. It is translated as CASSQIAGAGGEQFF.

This clonotype was seen many times. J is TRBJ2-3 and V is TRBV28; unclear D gene. This CDR3 is built from 13 residues. Trimming took 6 bases from V and 2 from J, leaving 9 bases between them. Germline V gene lookup returns CDR1 MDHEN and CDR2 SYDVKM. DNA of the CDR3: TGTGCCAGCAGACTCCGAATCACAGATACGCAGTATTTT. Protein: CASRLRITDTQYF.

J is TRBJ2-7 and V is TRBV7-9; D gene ambiguous. V lost 4 bases to trimming and J lost 3 bases, with 13 bases between them. From germline, CDR1 is SEHNR and CDR2 FQNEAQ (reference sequence). CDR3 length: 14 amino acids. The CDR3 loop reads CASSSPFRNYEQYF. The CDR3 DNA reads as TGTGCCAGCAGCTCGCCGTTCCGGAACTACGAGCAGTACTTC. Full variable domain (missing parts from reference TRBV7-9 and TRBJ2-7): DTGVSQNPRHKITKRGQNVTFRCDPISEHNRLYWYRQTLGQGPEFLTYFQNEAQLEKSRLLSDRFSAERPKGSFSTLEIQRTEQGDSAMYLCASSSPFRNYEQYFGPGTRLTVT.

This clonotype was picked up a small number of times. V is TRBV27 and J is TRBJ2-1; 11 bases agree with TRBD1. The V and J ends lost 11 bases and 6 bases, in that order; junction bases with no gene match: 9. This CDR3 is 14 amino acids long. Germline CDR1 and CDR2: MNHEY and SMNVEV (reference sequence). CDR3 sequence: CASRTGGMGNEQFF. CDR3 sequence (DNA): TGTGCCTCCCGGACAGGGGGCATGGGCAATGAGCAGTTCTTC.

This clonotype has just a few counts. V and J are TRBV29-1 and TRBJ2-7; possible D gene TRBD1, 5 bases. The length of the CDR3 is 12 residues. Germline V CDR1 and CDR2: SQVTM, ANQGSEA. The germline V and J ends were trimmed by 3 bases and 6 bases, with 12 bases remaining between them. CDR3 nucleotide sequence: TGCAGCGTTGATGCAGGGATGAGCGAGCAGTACTTC. It is translated as CSVDAGMSEQYF.

A few counts support this clonotype. The chain has TRBV7-9 and TRBJ2-3; 8 nucleotides align to TRBD1. This CDR3 has 14 residues. After removal of 5 bases from V and 4 bases from J, the junction contained 5 bases not matched to a gene. Looked up from germline, CDR1 is SEHNR and CDR2 is FQNEAQ (reference sequence). The DNA for the CDR3 is TGTGCCAGCAGCCCAGGGGGCTTGGCAGATACGCAGTATTTT. This sequence encodes CASSPGGLADTQYF.

The rearrangement links TRBV13 to TRBJ2-5; D possibly uses TRBD1 or TRBD2 (5 bases each). This CDR3 has 15 amino acids. Trimming took 5 bases from V and 1 from J, leaving 14 bases between them. CDR1 and CDR2 (germline): PRHDT, FYEKMQ (reference sequence). The CDR3 DNA follows: TGTGCCAGCAGCGCCCGGGACGGCCTCCAAGAGACCCAGTACTTC. Its translation is CASSARDGLQETQYF.

Turning to this clonotype: Possible read error: a much larger clone is one base away. V gene TRBV5-6 combines with J gene TRBJ1-2; D is possibly TRBD1 (6 bases). Germline loops: CDR1 SGHDT, CDR2 YYEEEE. The CDR3 length is 15 residues. The CDR3 loop reads CASSPESGGGYGYSF. For the CDR3, the DNA is TGTGCCAGCAGCCCGGAGAGCGGGGGCGGCTATGGCTACAGCTTC.

This clonotype showed up just a few times. V and J are TRBV6-5 and TRBJ2-3; D uncertain. This CDR3 comprises 15 residues. Germline V gene lookup returns CDR1 MNHEY and CDR2 SVGAGI. V lost 0 bases to trimming and J lost 0 bases, with 7 bases between them. DNA for the CDR3: TGTGCCAGCAGTTACTCGGGGTCTAGCACAGATACGCAGTATTTT. It specifies CASSYSGSSTDTQYF.

This clonotype was seen a handful of times. For the CDR3, the DNA is TGTGCCAGCAGCTTAGCCCGTCGACTAGTGGGGGACCAAGAGACCCAGTACTTC. Encoded protein: CASSLARRLVGDQETQYF. This chain uses TRBV7-2 with TRBJ2-5; a possible D gene is TRBD2 (6 bases). Germline V lookup: CDR1 SGHTA, CDR2 FQGNSA. Between the trimmed V and J ends, which lost 0 bases and 0 bases, there was a span of 17 bases. The CDR3 consists of 18 residues.

This clonotype was counted a few times. The chain joins TRBV27 to TRBJ1-5; 7 positions match TRBD1. Germline-derived CDR1 and CDR2 are MNHEY and SMNVEV (reference sequence). This CDR3 has 17 residues. V lost 5 bases, J lost 5 bases, and 15 bases stayed unmatched. CDR3 DNA sequence: TGTGCCAGCAGTCGTCTTCGACAGGGTAAGGAGGATCAGCCCCAGCATTTT. This encodes CASSRLRQGKEDQPQHF.

V usage is TRBV7-9 and J usage is TRBJ2-1; D remains unclear. V shed 1 base and J shed 4 bases, with 14 bases lying between them. The CDR3 consists of 16 residues. Looked up from germline, CDR1 is SEHNR and CDR2 is FQNEAQ (reference sequence). CDR3 nucleotides: TGTGCCAGCAGCTTAGTTGGGCCCAGGATATACAATGAGCAGTTCTTC. It translates to CASSLVGPRIYNEQFF.

This clonotype was seen ten or more times. The rearrangement uses TRBV5-4 and TRBJ1-2; D is unresolved. Germline CDR1 reads SGHNT; CDR2 reads YYREEE (reference sequence). The ends were cut back, 5 bases at V and 3 bases at J, with 11 bases in the middle. This CDR3 has 13 amino acids. This CDR3 reads CASRSYSDYGYTF. Here the CDR3 DNA reads TGTGCCAGCAGATCCTACAGCGACTATGGCTACACCTTC.

In its sample, this clonotype was seen a few times. V gene TRBV3-1 combines with J gene TRBJ1-1, with D maybe TRBD1 (5 bases). Between the trimmed V and J ends, which lost 0 bases and 0 bases, there was a span of 11 bases. This CDR3 has 16 amino acids. Germline V gene data show CDR1 as LGHDT and CDR2 as YNNKEL (reference sequence). In DNA form, the CDR3 reads TGTGCCAGCAGCCAAGAATGGGGGATCATGAACACTGAAGCTTTCTTT. Protein sequence: CASSQEWGIMNTEAFF.

This clonotype turned up a few times. The chain employs TRBV7-9 and TRBJ2-4; D is ambiguous. Germline-derived CDR1 and CDR2 are SEHNR and FQNEAQ (reference sequence). Trimming cost V 2 bases and J 5 bases, with 10 bases left between them. The CDR3 extends over 14 amino acids. The CDR3 reads CASSLSVPQNIQYF. The CDR3 nucleotides are TGTGCCAGCAGCTTAAGCGTACCACAAAACATTCAGTACTTC.

This chain uses TRBV5-5 with TRBJ1-2, with a weak D call TRBD1 (6 bases). The V and J ends lost 4 bases and 0 bases respectively, with 7 bases between them. Germline V lookup: CDR1 SGHKS, CDR2 YYEKEE (reference sequence). There are 13 residues in the CDR3. CDR3 bases: TGTGCCAGCAGCGGGACATCTAACTATGGCTACACCTTC. It specifies CASSGTSNYGYTF.

This clonotype was seen more than once but under ten times. This chain connects TRBV5-6 to TRBJ2-2, with 11 nucleotides matching TRBD2. Per germline, CDR1 SGHDT and CDR2 YYEEEE. The V and J ends lost 4 bases and 6 bases, in that order; junction bases with no gene match: 8. The CDR3 contains 16 residues. CDR3 sequence: CASSPTLAGGAGELFF. CDR3 bases: TGTGCCAGCAGCCCAACCCTAGCGGGAGGAGCCGGGGAGCTGTTTTTT.

The gene calls are TRBV12-3 or TRBV12-4 and TRBJ1-1, with D unclear. This CDR3 comprises 15 residues. V was pared by 5 bases and J by 3 bases, with 16 bases between. CDR3 nucleotides: TGTGCCAGCAGTGATCCGGGAGTTGGGTACACTGAAGCTTTCTTT. Its protein is CASSDPGVGYTEAFF.

This sequence joins TRBV6-5 and TRBJ2-1, with D perhaps matching TRBD2 (5 bases). The germline V and J ends were trimmed by 0 bases and 8 bases, with 14 bases remaining between them. The CDR3 contains 15 residues. Per the germline V gene, CDR1 is MNHEY and CDR2 is SVGAGI. The CDR3 DNA reads as TGTGCCAGCAGTTACTCGGGAGTGAAGGGTGATGAGCAGTTCTTC. Translated, it gives CASSYSGVKGDEQFF.